The sequence of this T cell receptor (beta chain) was determined in a study of molecular identifiers for immune sequencing clone quantification. Library preparation followed earlier protocols using designated TCR primers. TCRdb independently ran MiXCR on the PCR reads; one entry per CDR3 protein. This sample has about 65,000 distinct CDR3 sequences, with about 18% found just once. The study, taken as a whole, reports: Jurkat TCR RNA spiked in from one cell (amid some 1.1 million naive cells) was reportedly detectable. In naive cells, clones above 20 RNA copies held under 1% of molecules, whereas in effector cells they held over 98%.

A remark on this clonotype: Its target is unknown.

CDR1 and CDR2 from the germline V gene are SQVTM and ANQGSEA. This CDR3 contains 16 residues. The sequencing input was naive CD8+ T cells from blood, with Jurkat cell RNA spiked in. As for subset: FACS-sorted CD8+CD4-CCR7+CD45RA+ naive T cells. The rearrangement joins TRBV29-1 to TRBJ2-7; TRBD1 matches at 10 bases. The sequence was collected from a human donor in good health. Some libraries in this study had Jurkat cell RNA spiked in. Here the CDR3 DNA reads TGCAACGCTGAAGACCCCGGCGGGACAGGGGTGATCGAGCAGTACTTC. Protein product: CNAEDPGGTGVIEQYF.